This T cell receptor (beta chain) was identified during a study of tissue T cells after allogeneic stem cell transplantation. Per germline, CDR1 NSHNY and CDR2 SYGAGN. CDR3 size: 12 residues. Between the trimmed V and J ends, which lost 6 bases and 0 bases, there was a span of 5 bases. CDR3 sequences, V/J genes, frequencies and template counts came from survey-depth TCRbeta sequencing. Some clones are missing from TCRdb's copy, which holds only in-frame ones; the method was immunoSEQ multiplex PCR. Of about 7,400 clones in the sample, 60% to 80% are singletons; the top ten hold about 0.73%. This clone has only a few counts. Its antigen is undetermined. Gene names and germline refer to mouse. Read sequence stops 1 residue before the CDR3 end, and the germline J gene provides the missing end. Study conclusions and caveats: Shared clones across patients were few; motif clustering revealed tissue-specific shared signatures. Within patients, tissue anatomy strongly shaped TCR repertoire composition.

The clonotype originates from a female BALB/c mouse in good health. This strain has MHC haplotype H2-d. The chain is built from TRBV13-1 and TRBJ2-3, with D unclear. The sample consisted of blood. CDR3 sequence: CASTESAETLYF. The sequenced part of the CDR3 DNA is TGTGCCAGCACCGAAAGTGCAGAAACGCTGTAT.